The present TCR beta chain was sequenced within a study of blood T cell repertoires in COVID-19. Across the study: Some COVID-19 samples were acute and others convalescent; all came from the United States, Italy and Spain. Sources were T cells, B-cell-depleted T cells, or PBMCs; the material itself was cDNA or gDNA.

CDR1 is SGHVS, CDR2 FNYEAQ, per germline. The CDR3 loop spans 15 amino acids. Between the trimmed V and J ends, which lost 5 bases and 4 bases, there was a span of 17 bases. The authors' processing: By means of reference gene primer amplification, nucleated cell counts were estimated. Here immunoSEQ multiplex PCR was the method, and the copy in TCRdb shows in-frame clones only, minus some. The V and J calls and the clone size are those of that table, but D and trimming were determined from the DNA. The sample includes 300,000 or so clones, around four fifths of them seen just once. The sample taken for sequencing was peripheral blood. The chain combines TRBV7-6 with TRBJ2-5; a weak D match, TRBD2 (6 bases). The receptor's source is a woman aged 50 to 65 with active or convalescent COVID-19. CDR3 in amino acids: CASSPRLDSIETQYF. The DNA of the CDR3 is TGTGCCAGCAGCCCGCGACTAGACTCGATAGAGACCCAGTACTTC.